Presented here are 29 T cell receptor beta chains from one specimen sequenced in a study of cytomegalovirus exposure and HLA in healthy donors. Researchers ran the PCR with 60 Vbeta and 13 Jbeta primers. Method: immunoSEQ multiplex PCR; TCRdb's copy keeps in-frame clones and lacks some. The table shows 100,000 or so clones, with 67% occurring only once. Sequenced input: PBMCs. The receptor set was obtained from a man aged 30 to 39 in good health and CMV-seronegative.

The V call is TRBV20-1, the J call TRBJ1-1; no definite D call. Looked up from germline, CDR1 is DFQATT and CDR2 is SNEGSKA (reference sequence). The CDR3 has 10 residues. V gave up 6 bases and J gave up 8 bases, with 10 bases separating them. CDR3 bases: TGCAGTGCCAATGAGGGAGAAGCTTTCTTT. Translation: CSANEGEAFF.

The chain has TRBV7-3 and TRBJ2-3, with 7 bases lining up with TRBD2. Germline assignment: CDR1 SGHTA and CDR2 FQGTGA. The CDR3 runs to 14 residues. The V gene end was trimmed by 4 bases and the J gene end by 4 bases; junction bases not matched to a gene: 5. The CDR3 DNA reads as TGTGCCAGCAGCTCACAGCGGGACTCAGATACGCAGTATTTT. Amino acids: CASSSQRDSDTQYF. Supplemented by reference TRBV7-3 and TRBJ2-3, the full variable domain reads GAGVSQTPSNKVTEKGKYVELRCDPISGHTALYWYRQSLGQGPEFLIYFQGTGAADDSGLPNDRFFAVRPEGSVSTLKIQRTERGDSAVYLCASSSQRDSDTQYFGPGTRLTVL.

V usage is TRBV5-6 and J usage is TRBJ2-7, with TRBD2 matching 12 bases. This CDR3 region has 17 residues. Losses at the gene ends were 3 bases for V and 3 bases for J; bases not matched to a gene: 10. CDR1 and CDR2 (germline): SGHDT, YYEEEE. CDR3 DNA sequence: TGTGCCAGCAGCTCTGGACTAGCGGGGAGGATAATCTACGAGCAGTACTTC. Its protein product is CASSSGLAGRIIYEQYF.

The chain links TRBV6-5 to TRBJ2-5, with D uncertain. The length of the CDR3 is 14 residues. V was clipped by 3 bases and J by 1 base, with 9 bases between them. Germline CDR1 is MNHEY and CDR2 is SVGAGI. The CDR3 protein is CASSYGYSQETQYF. In DNA, the CDR3 is TGTGCCAGCAGTTATGGGTACAGCCAAGAGACCCAGTACTTC.

The chain carries TRBV4-1 and TRBJ2-7, with TRBD1 matching over 8 bases. The CDR3 loop spans 14 amino acids. CDR1 and CDR2 from the germline V gene are MGHRA and YSYEKL. V lost 4 bases, J lost 5 bases, and 7 bases stayed unmatched. The CDR3 protein is CASSLDRAADEQYF. CDR3 nucleotide sequence: TGCGCCAGCAGCCTGGACAGGGCGGCGGACGAGCAGTACTTC.

V usage is TRBV30 and J usage is TRBJ1-4; TRBD1 might be the D (6 bases). CDR3 length: 14 amino acids. The germline V and J ends were trimmed by 4 bases and 10 bases, with 19 bases remaining between them. The germline gives CDR1 GTSNPN, CDR2 SVGIG (reference sequence). The DNA for the CDR3 is TGTGCCTGGAAGCCCCGGGACATAAAGGGAAAACTGTTTTTT. Protein: CAWKPRDIKGKLFF.

The chain carries TRBV2 and TRBJ1-3; D gene unclear. The V and J ends lost 6 bases and 0 bases respectively, with 15 bases between them. Germline CDR1 and CDR2: SNHLY and FYNNEI. This CDR3 spans 16 amino acids. The CDR3 spells CASSPWSLSSGNTIYF. Written as DNA, the CDR3 is TGTGCCAGCAGCCCCTGGTCCCTGAGCTCTGGAAACACCATATATTTT.

The chain carries TRBV6-6 and TRBJ1-6; possibly TRBD1 for D (6 bases). CDR1 MNHNY and CDR2 SVGAGI come from the germline V gene (reference sequence). CDR3 length: 16 amino acids. V lost 2 bases and J lost 10, with 18 bases in between. CDR3 nucleotide sequence: TGTGCCAGCAGTTACCCGATAGGCGAGGGACAATCACCCCTCCACTTT. This gives the protein CASSYPIGEGQSPLHF.

With regard to this clone: The sample contains more than one DNA sequence encoding this CDR3. The chain has TRBV7-6 and TRBJ1-1, with 8 bases aligning to TRBD1. This CDR3 comprises 14 residues. V shed 5 bases and J 1 base; nucleotides not matched to a gene: 3. Per germline, CDR1 SGHVS and CDR2 FNYEAQ. The CDR3 sequence: CASSLGTGNTEAFF. CDR3 bases: TGTGCCAGCAGCCTCGGGACAGGGAACACTGAAGCTTTCTTT. The full variable domain, its missing parts supplied by reference TRBV7-6 and TRBJ1-1, is GAGVSQSPRYKVTKRGQDVALRCDPISGHVSLYWYRQALGQGPEFLTYFNYEAQQDKSGLPNDRFSAERPEGSISTLTIQRTEQRDSAMYRCASSLGTGNTEAFFGQGTRLTVV.

The chain joins TRBV19 to TRBJ2-2; D may be TRBD1 (5 bases). Trimming took 5 bases from V and 6 from J, leaving 7 bases between them. CDR1 and CDR2 from the germline V gene are LNHDA and SQIVND (reference sequence). The CDR3 runs 12 residues. CDR3 sequence: CASSRQPGELFF. The CDR3 nucleotides are TGTGCCAGTAGTCGACAGCCCGGGGAGCTGTTTTTT.

The V call is TRBV9, the J call TRBJ2-7, with 8 bases matching TRBD1. CDR1 is SGDLS and CDR2 is YYNGEE in the germline V gene. This CDR3 has 15 amino acids. Trimming took 2 bases from V and 2 from J; bases not matched to a gene: 6. The CDR3 loop reads CASSVTGQATYEQYF. The CDR3, as DNA: TGTGCCAGCAGCGTCACGGGACAGGCAACCTACGAGCAGTACTTC.

This chain joins TRBV6-1 and TRBJ1-4; 8 bases align to TRBD1. V was pared by 6 bases and J by 0 bases, with 3 bases of the junction left unmatched. This CDR3 is 15 amino acids long. Germline V gives CDR1 MNHNS, CDR2 SASEGT. The CDR3 coding sequence is TGTGCCAGCAGGGACAGGGCTTCAACTAATGAAAAACTGTTTTTT. As protein: CASRDRASTNEKLFF.

The CDR3 region has the DNA TGTGCCAGCAGTTATGGGTCGGGACTACTGACCTACGAGCAGTACTTC. As protein: CASSYGSGLLTYEQYF. The gene calls are TRBV28 and TRBJ2-7; the match to TRBD2 covers 7 bases. The CDR3 extends over 16 amino acids. V shed 4 bases and J 2 bases; nucleotides not matched to a gene: 11. Germline CDR1 is MDHEN and CDR2 is SYDVKM.

The chain combines TRBV5-6 with TRBJ2-1; tentative D call: TRBD1 (5 bases). This CDR3 is 12 amino acids long. V lost 0 bases and J 8 bases, leaving 6 bases between the germline ends. Germline V gene sequence: CDR1 SGHDT, CDR2 YYEEEE. CDR3 DNA: TGTGCCAGCAGCTTGGGGGGCCATGAGCAGTTCTTC. Translation gives CASSLGGHEQFF.

The CDR3 DNA sequence: TGTGCCAGCAGCCTGTCCTACGAGCAGTACTTC. As protein: CASSLSYEQYF. The chain couples TRBV7-8 to TRBJ2-7; D ambiguous. This CDR3 contains 11 residues. Per germline, CDR1 SGHVS and CDR2 FQNEAQ. Deletions cut 5 bases from V and 1 base from J, with 3 bases between.

The chain links TRBV27 to TRBJ2-7, with a tentative D call TRBD1 (5 bases). With 6 bases removed from V and 5 bases from J, the gap between germline ends came to 17 bases. CDR3 size: 14 residues. In germline, CDR1 is MNHEY, CDR2 SMNVEV (reference sequence). This CDR3 is CASRRSGKLNEQYF. Written as DNA, the CDR3 is TGTGCCAGCAGAAGATCAGGGAAACTCAACGAGCAGTACTTC.

Here the CDR3 reads CASSQDILAGTISNTGELFF. The CDR3 coding sequence is TGTGCCAGCAGCCAAGATATTCTAGCGGGGACTATCTCGAACACCGGGGAGCTGTTTTTT. This rearrangement joins TRBV14 to TRBJ2-2; 9 bases are shared with TRBD2. CDR3 size: 20 residues. Germline trimming cut 0 bases from V and 0 bases from J; bases unmatched to any gene: 11. CDR1 SGHDN and CDR2 FVKESK come from the germline V gene. Full variable domain (outside the CDR3, taken from reference TRBV14 and TRBJ2-2): EAGVTQFPSHSVIEKGQTVTLRCDPISGHDNLYWYRRVMGKEIKFLLHFVKESKQDESGMPNNRFLAERTGGTYSTLKVQPAELEDSGVYFCASSQDILAGTISNTGELFFGEGSRLTVL.

The chain employs TRBV27 and TRBJ1-1; tentatively, D is TRBD1 (5 bases). V was clipped by 7 bases and J by 1 base, with 10 bases between them. The CDR3 contains 13 residues. Germline CDR1 MNHEY, CDR2 SMNVEV (reference sequence). CDR3 residues: CASTTTANTEAFF. The CDR3 bases are TGTGCCAGCACCACGACAGCGAACACTGAAGCTTTCTTT.

The rearrangement joins TRBV7-2 to TRBJ2-7; TRBD2 aligns across 7 bases. The CDR3 is 15 residues long. Germline V gives CDR1 SGHTA, CDR2 FQGNSA. The ends lost 4 bases at V and 0 bases at J; junction bases unmatched: 6. CDR3 sequence reads: CASSSTGTISYEQYF. The CDR3 region has the DNA TGTGCCAGCAGCTCGACCGGGACTATCTCCTACGAGCAGTACTTC.

The chain combines TRBV9 with TRBJ2-1, with TRBD2 matching over 7 bases. Germline V gives CDR1 SGDLS, CDR2 YYNGEE. The CDR3 runs to 15 residues. Trimming cost V 3 bases and J 4 bases; bases outside gene matches: 7. The CDR3 reads CASSGVGGEYNEQFF. Here the CDR3 DNA reads TGTGCCAGCAGCGGGGTGGGAGGGGAATACAATGAGCAGTTCTTC.

This clone was counted a single time. The CDR3 DNA reads TGTGCCTGGAGAGGGGCCCAAAGTGAAGCTTTCTTT. Protein: CAWRGAQSEAFF. The chain joins TRBV30 to TRBJ1-1; tentative D call: TRBD1 (5 bases). Germline-derived CDR1 and CDR2 are GTSNPN and SVGIG (reference sequence). V lost 3 bases, J lost 7 bases, and 12 bases lay in between. The CDR3 totals 12 residues.

The rearrangement joins TRBV28 to TRBJ1-4; D is unresolved. The CDR3 is 13 amino acids. The V and J ends lost 7 bases and 4 bases respectively, with 10 bases between them. Germline V gene lookup returns CDR1 MDHEN and CDR2 SYDVKM. The CDR3 nucleotides read TGTGCCAGCAACGGGGAGAATAATGAAAAACTGTTTTTT. Translating gives CASNGENNEKLFF.

The table lists this clone with a few counts. The chain recombines TRBV4-3 with TRBJ1-2; D uncertain. The ends were cut back, 1 base at V and 8 bases at J, with 11 bases in the middle. The CDR3 is 13 residues long. In germline, CDR1 is LGHNA, CDR2 YSLEER. The CDR3 nucleotides are TGCGCCAGCAGCCAAGTCGGCCCCAGGGGCTACACCTTC. Residues: CASSQVGPRGYTF.

Worth noting for this clone: One end of the junction does not line up with germline, which may come from a read error. This chain links TRBV7-7 with TRBJ2-1; D call uncertain. The germline CDR1 and CDR2 sequences are SSHAT and FNYEAQ (reference sequence). The CDR3 is 13 residues long. The CDR3 here is CASSSQTHNEQFF. DNA for the CDR3: TGTGCTAGCAGCTCCCAGACACACAATGAGCAGTTCTTC.

The chain is built from TRBV19 and TRBJ1-5; no clear D gene. The CDR3 length is 13 residues. V was cut by 5 bases and J by 6 bases, with 11 bases left in between. From germline, CDR1 is LNHDA and CDR2 SQIVND (reference sequence). The CDR3 DNA reads TGTGCCAGTAGTCTTACGTACAGTCAGCCCCAGCATTTT. Encoded protein: CASSLTYSQPQHF.

This rearrangement joins TRBV10-2 to TRBJ2-7; TRBD2 might be the D (5 bases). CDR1 and CDR2 from the germline V gene are WSHSY and SAAADI. The CDR3 spans 14 residues. V dropped 5 bases and J dropped 3 bases, with 14 bases sitting between them. For the CDR3, the DNA is TGCGCCAGCAGTACACGGGGTAGAATCTACGAGCAGTACTTC. Amino acid sequence: CASSTRGRIYEQYF.

This clone showed up just once. This rearrangement joins TRBV30 to TRBJ1-3, with TRBD1 matching 7 bases. The length of the CDR3 is 15 residues. Germline V lookup: CDR1 GTSNPN, CDR2 SVGIG (reference sequence). The ends lost 2 bases at V and 3 bases at J; junction bases unmatched: 7. Here the CDR3 DNA reads TGTGCCTGGAGTACCGGGACAGACCTTGGAAACACCATATATTTT. This sequence encodes CAWSTGTDLGNTIYF.

The gene calls are TRBV9 and TRBJ2-1; D is unclear. CDR1 is SGDLS, CDR2 YYNGEE, per germline. The CDR3 covers 15 residues. Trimming left V 0 bases short and J 0 bases short, with 7 bases between. In DNA, the CDR3 is TGTGCCAGCAGCGTAGCTGTCAGCTCCTACAATGAGCAGTTCTTC. It encodes CASSVAVSSYNEQFF.

This clone was seen a few times. The rearrangement links TRBV29-1 to TRBJ1-4, with 8 positions matching TRBD1. Germline assignment: CDR1 SQVTM and CDR2 ANQGSEA. The J segment lost 5 bases and the V segment lost 8 bases, leaving 7 bases of the junction unmatched. The CDR3 runs to 13 residues. CDR3 coding DNA: TGCAGCTCTCGGACAGGGAAAAATGAAAAACTGTTTTTT. This gives the protein CSSRTGKNEKLFF.